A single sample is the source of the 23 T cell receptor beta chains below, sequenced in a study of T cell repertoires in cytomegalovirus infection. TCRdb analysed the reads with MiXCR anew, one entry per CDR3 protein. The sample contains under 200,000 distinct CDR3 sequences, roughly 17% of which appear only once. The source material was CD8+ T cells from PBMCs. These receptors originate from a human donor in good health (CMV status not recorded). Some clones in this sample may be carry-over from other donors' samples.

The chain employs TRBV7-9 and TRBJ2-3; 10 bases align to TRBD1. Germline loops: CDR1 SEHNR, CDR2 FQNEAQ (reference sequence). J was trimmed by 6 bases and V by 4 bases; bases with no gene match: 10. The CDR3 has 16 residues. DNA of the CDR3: TGTGCCAGCAGCTCCGACAGGGGGCGAAGTAGGGATACGCAGTATTTT. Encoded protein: CASSSDRGRSRDTQYF.

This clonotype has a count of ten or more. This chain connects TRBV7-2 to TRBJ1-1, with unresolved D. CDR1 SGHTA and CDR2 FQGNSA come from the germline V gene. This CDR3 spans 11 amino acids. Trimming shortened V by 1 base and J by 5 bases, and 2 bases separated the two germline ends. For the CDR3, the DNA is TGTGCCAGCAGCTTAGGTACTGAAGCTTTCTTT. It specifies CASSLGTEAFF.

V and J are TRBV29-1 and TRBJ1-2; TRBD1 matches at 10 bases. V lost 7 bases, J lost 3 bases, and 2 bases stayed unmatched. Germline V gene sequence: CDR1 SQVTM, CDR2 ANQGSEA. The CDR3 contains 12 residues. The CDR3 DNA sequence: TGCAGCGCAGGACAGGGGGACTATGGCTACACCTTC. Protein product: CSAGQGDYGYTF.

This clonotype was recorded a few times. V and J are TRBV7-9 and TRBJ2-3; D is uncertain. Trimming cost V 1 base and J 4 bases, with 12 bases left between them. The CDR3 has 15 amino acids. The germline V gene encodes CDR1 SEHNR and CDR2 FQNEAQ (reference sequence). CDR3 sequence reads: CASSLETSSADTQYF. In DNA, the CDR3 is TGTGCCAGCAGCTTAGAGACCTCCTCCGCAGATACGCAGTATTTT.

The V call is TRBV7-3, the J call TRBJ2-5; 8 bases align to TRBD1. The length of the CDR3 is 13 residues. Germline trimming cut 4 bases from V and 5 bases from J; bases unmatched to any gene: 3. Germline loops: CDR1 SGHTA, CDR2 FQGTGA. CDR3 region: CASSSWTGETQYF. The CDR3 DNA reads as TGTGCCAGCAGCTCCTGGACAGGGGAGACCCAGTACTTC.

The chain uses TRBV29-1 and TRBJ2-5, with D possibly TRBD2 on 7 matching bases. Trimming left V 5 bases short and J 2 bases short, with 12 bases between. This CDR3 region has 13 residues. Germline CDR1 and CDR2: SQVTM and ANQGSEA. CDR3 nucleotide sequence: TGCAGCGTTAGAGGGGGAGGGCAAGAGACCCAGTACTTC. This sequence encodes CSVRGGGQETQYF.

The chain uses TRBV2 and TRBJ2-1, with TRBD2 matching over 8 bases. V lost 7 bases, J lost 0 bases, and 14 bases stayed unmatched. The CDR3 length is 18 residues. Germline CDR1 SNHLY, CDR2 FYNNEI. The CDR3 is CASTLGRSGGSSYNEQFF. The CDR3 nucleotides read TGTGCCAGCACCCTGGGAAGGAGCGGGGGCAGCTCCTACAATGAGCAGTTCTTC. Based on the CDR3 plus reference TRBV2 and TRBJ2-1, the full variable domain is EPEVTQTPSHQVTQMGQEVILRCVPISNHLYFYWYRQILGQKVEFLVSFYNNEISEKSEIFDDQFSVERPDGSNFTLKIRSTKLEDSAMYFCASTLGRSGGSSYNEQFFGPGTRLTVL.

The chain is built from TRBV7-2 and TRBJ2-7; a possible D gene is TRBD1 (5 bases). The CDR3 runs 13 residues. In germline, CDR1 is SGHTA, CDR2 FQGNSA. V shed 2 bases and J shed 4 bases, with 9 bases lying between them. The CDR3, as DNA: TGTGCCAGCAGCTTAAATACAGGTTACGAGCAGTACTTC. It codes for CASSLNTGYEQYF.

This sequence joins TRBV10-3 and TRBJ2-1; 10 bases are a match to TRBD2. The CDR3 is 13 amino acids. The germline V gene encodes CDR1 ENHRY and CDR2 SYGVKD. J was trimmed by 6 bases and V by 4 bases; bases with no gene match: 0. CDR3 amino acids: CAISASGGNEQFF. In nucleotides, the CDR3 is TGTGCCATCAGTGCTAGCGGGGGCAATGAGCAGTTCTTC.

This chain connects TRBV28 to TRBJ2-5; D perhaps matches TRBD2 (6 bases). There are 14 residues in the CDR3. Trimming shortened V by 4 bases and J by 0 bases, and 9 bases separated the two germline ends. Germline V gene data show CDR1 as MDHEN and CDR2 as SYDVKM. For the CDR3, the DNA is TGTGCCAGCAGTTCGGGGGTTAACCAAGAGACCCAGTACTTC. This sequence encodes CASSSGVNQETQYF.

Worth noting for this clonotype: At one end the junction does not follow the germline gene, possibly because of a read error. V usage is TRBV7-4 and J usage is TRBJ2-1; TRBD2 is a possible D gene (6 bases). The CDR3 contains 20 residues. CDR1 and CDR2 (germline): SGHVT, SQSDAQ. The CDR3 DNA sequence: TGTGCCAGCAGCGCGATCGTCTCCGTGGGAGGCGCAAGCTCCTACACTGAGCAGTTCTTC. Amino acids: CASSAIVSVGGASSYTEQFF.

The CDR3 reads CASSPLGLAGAQAKNIQYF. CDR3 nucleotides: TGTGCCAGCAGCCCGCTGGGACTAGCGGGAGCCCAAGCCAAAAACATTCAGTACTTC. The chain joins TRBV7-2 to TRBJ2-4; 14 nucleotides line up with TRBD2. The germline V gene encodes CDR1 SGHTA and CDR2 FQGNSA. The CDR3 has 19 residues. V lost 5 bases and J lost 0; bases outside the gene matches: 9.

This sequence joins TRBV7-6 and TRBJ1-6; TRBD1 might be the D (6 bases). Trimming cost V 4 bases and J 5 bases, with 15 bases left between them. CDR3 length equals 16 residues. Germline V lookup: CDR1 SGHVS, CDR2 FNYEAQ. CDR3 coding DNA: TGTGCCAGCAGCTATAAACAGGGACGAGATAATTCACCCCTCCACTTT. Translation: CASSYKQGRDNSPLHF.

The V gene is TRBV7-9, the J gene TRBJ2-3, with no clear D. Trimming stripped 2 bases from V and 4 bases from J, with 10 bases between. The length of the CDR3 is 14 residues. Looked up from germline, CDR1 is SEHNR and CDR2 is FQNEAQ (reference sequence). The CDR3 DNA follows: TGTGCCAGCAGCTTAAAGACGTCGCCAGATACGCAGTATTTT. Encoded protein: CASSLKTSPDTQYF.

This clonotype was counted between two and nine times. CDR3 DNA: TGTGCCAGCAGCCAAGACAGGAACACTGAAGCTTTCTTT. This gives the protein CASSQDRNTEAFF. The genes are TRBV14 and TRBJ1-1, with D hard to call. The germline V gene has CDR1 SGHDN and CDR2 FVKESK. The CDR3 has 13 residues. Trimming pared 0 bases from V and 1 base from J, leaving 3 bases between.

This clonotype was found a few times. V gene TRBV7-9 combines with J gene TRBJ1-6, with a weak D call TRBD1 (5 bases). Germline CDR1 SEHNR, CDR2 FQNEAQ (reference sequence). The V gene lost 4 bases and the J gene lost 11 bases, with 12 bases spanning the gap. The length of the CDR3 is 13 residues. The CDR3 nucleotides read TGTGCCAGCAGCTCCTCAGGGAGGACACCCCTCCACTTT. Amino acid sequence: CASSSSGRTPLHF.

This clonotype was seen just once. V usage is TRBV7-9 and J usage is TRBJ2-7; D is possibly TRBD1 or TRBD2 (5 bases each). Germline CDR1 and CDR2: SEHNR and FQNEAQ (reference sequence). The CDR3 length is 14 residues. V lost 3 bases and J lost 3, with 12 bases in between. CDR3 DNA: TGTGCCAGCAGCTTCGGGAACAGGCTCTACGAGCAGTACTTC. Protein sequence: CASSFGNRLYEQYF.

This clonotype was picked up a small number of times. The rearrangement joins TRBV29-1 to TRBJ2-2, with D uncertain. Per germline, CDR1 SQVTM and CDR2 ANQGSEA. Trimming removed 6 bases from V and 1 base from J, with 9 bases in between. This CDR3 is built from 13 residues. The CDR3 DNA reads TGCAGCGTCGAGGTGAGGAACACCGGGGAGCTGTTTTTT. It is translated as CSVEVRNTGELFF.

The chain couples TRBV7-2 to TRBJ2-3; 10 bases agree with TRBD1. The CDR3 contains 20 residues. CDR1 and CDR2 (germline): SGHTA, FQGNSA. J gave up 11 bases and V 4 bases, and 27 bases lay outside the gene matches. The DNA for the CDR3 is TGTGCCAGCAGCTCCCGAGTGGGGACAGGGGCCCCCCCCCATCCCCTAGGGCAGTATTTT. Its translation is CASSSRVGTGAPPHPLGQYF.

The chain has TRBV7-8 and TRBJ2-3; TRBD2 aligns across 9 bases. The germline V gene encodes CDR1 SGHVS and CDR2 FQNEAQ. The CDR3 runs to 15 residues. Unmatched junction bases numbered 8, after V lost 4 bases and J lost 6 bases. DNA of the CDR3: TGTGCCAGCAGCTCGCCGGGACTAGCTTTTGATACGCAGTATTTT. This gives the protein CASSSPGLAFDTQYF.

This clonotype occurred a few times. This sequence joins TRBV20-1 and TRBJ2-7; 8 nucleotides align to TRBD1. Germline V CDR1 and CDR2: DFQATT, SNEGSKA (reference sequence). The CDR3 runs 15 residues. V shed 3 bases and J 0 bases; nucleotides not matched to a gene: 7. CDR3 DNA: TGCAGTGCTAGGTCCAGGGGGCGTATCTCCTACGAGCAGTACTTC. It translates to CSARSRGRISYEQYF.

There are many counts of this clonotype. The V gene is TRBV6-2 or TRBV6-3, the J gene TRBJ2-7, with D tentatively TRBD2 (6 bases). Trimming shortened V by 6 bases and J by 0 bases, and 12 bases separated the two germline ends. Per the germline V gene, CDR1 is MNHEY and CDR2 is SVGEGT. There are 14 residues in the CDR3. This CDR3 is CASSLAGSSYEQYF. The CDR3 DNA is TGTGCCAGCAGCTTAGCCGGGAGCTCCTACGAGCAGTACTTC.

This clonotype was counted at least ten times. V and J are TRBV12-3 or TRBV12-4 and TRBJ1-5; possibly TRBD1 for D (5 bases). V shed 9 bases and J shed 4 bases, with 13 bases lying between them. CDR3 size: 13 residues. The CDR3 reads CASFQGWNQPQHF. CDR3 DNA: TGTGCCAGTTTCCAGGGCTGGAATCAGCCCCAGCATTTT.